The T cell receptor (beta chain) under discussion was sequenced for a study of graft-versus-host responses after intestinal transplantation. Across the whole study: Recipients got multivisceral, liver-intestinal, or isolated intestinal transplants.

This clone was detected a few times. Its antigen remains unidentified. Study-wide points: With peak circulating GvH clone levels came an association with early post-transplant HvG declines.

Method: immunoSEQ multiplex PCR; TCRdb's copy keeps in-frame clones and lacks some. The top ten clones hold 1% to 1.5% of a sample with roughly 100,000 clones, 93% of them seen once. V gave up 7 bases and J gave up 0 bases; unmatched junction bases: 8. This CDR3 is built from 16 residues. Germline V CDR1 and CDR2: MNHEY, SMNVEV (reference sequence). The V and J genes are TRBV27 and TRBJ2-1; TRBD2 matches at 8 bases. This TCR derives from a human donor who received an intestinal transplant. The sequencing used unstimulated CD8+ T cells sorted from spleen or lymph node cells, collected before intestinal transplant. The CDR3 region has the DNA TGTGCCAGCATCCCAGGCGGGGGGCACTCCTACAATGAGCAGTTCTTC. This codes for CASIPGGGHSYNEQFF.